This is a list of T cell receptor beta chains from one sample in a study of shared clonotypes between healthy human individuals. The data were produced by immunoSEQ multiplex PCR, yet TCRdb's version contains in-frame clones alone and is incomplete. Altogether 1.5 million to 1.9 million clones are present, around 98% being singletons, with the ten largest covering around 0.45%. Specimen: naive CD4+ T cells sorted from blood. The receptor set was obtained from a man in his thirties or forties in good health. CDR3s leave out the opening cysteine and the closing phenylalanine or tryptophan. Each record gives: CDR3 protein, CDR3 length, V gene, J gene.

CDR3: ASTGGIGETQY
length: 11
V: TRBV12-5
J: TRBJ2-5

CDR3: SVVIGSGNTIY
length: 11
V: TRBV29-1
J: TRBJ1-3

CDR3: ASRSTSVAGELF
length: 12
V: TRBV2
J: TRBJ2-2

CDR3: ATPKRQYTDTQY
length: 12
V: TRBV10-1
J: TRBJ2-3

CDR3: ASARTSSWNEQF
length: 12
V: TRBV18
J: TRBJ2-1

CDR3: ASSPGHDETDTQY
length: 13
V: TRBV18
J: TRBJ2-3

CDR3: ASSPRSNEQF
length: 10
V: TRBV18
J: TRBJ2-1

CDR3: AISNRVGSDEKLF
length: 13
V: TRBV10-3
J: TRBJ1-4

CDR3: ASSVDPHLAGTDNEQF
length: 16
V: TRBV9
J: TRBJ2-1

CDR3: ASSVELAGGREYNEQF
length: 16
V: TRBV9
J: TRBJ2-1

CDR3: ASSVGPAGGGNEQF
length: 14
V: TRBV9
J: TRBJ2-1

CDR3: ATSRKGLVNEQF
length: 12
V: TRBV15
J: TRBJ2-1

CDR3: ASSETGFSAYEQY
length: 13
V: TRBV28
J: TRBJ2-7

CDR3: ASSIAGGLNEQF
length: 12
V: TRBV7-3
J: TRBJ2-1

CDR3: ASSLGLAGARGEQY
length: 14
V: TRBV7-2
J: TRBJ2-7

CDR3: ASSTDLWDRGNEKLF
length: 15
V: TRBV21-1
J: TRBJ1-4

CDR3: ASSLGYSGRAYNEQF
length: 15
V: TRBV11-3
J: TRBJ2-1

CDR3: ASSITLLRGGYEQY
length: 14
V: TRBV19
J: TRBJ2-7

CDR3: ASRGGQAVTEAF
length: 12
V: TRBV2
J: TRBJ1-1

CDR3: ASSLRVGNQPQH
length: 12
V: TRBV28
J: TRBJ1-5

CDR3: ASSYGDRGKQETQY
length: 14
V: TRBV28
J: TRBJ2-5

CDR3: ASSIQGPLLNTEAF
length: 14
V: TRBV18
J: TRBJ1-1

CDR3: ASSPRVGPSYEQY
length: 13
V: TRBV7-6
J: TRBJ2-7

CDR3: ASSPWGDNEQF
length: 11
V: TRBV9
J: TRBJ2-1

CDR3: ASSFSGSVNTGELF
length: 14
V: TRBV28
J: TRBJ2-2

CDR3: ASITLWGGELF
length: 11
V: TRBV7-9
J: TRBJ2-2

CDR3: ASSIKDRPLLEAF
length: 13
V: TRBV19
J: TRBJ1-1

CDR3: ASSSLSSPKTGNTIY
length: 15
V: TRBV11-2
J: TRBJ1-3

CDR3: ASSELLSWHYGYT
length: 13
V: TRBV6-1
J: TRBJ1-2

CDR3: ASSFSGQSSYEQY
length: 13
V: TRBV7-8
J: TRBJ2-7

CDR3: ASSPPGYRGTD
length: 11
V: TRBV28
J: TRBJ2-7

CDR3: ASSRAEDYEQY
length: 11
V: TRBV7-8
J: TRBJ2-7

CDR3: ASSFTSADSQY
length: 11
V: TRBV5-1
J: TRBJ2-7

CDR3: ASSLVRAGGPTGELF
length: 15
V: TRBV7-8
J: TRBJ2-2

CDR3: ASSIGFSNEQY
length: 11
V: TRBV19
J: TRBJ2-7

CDR3: ASRLQGMNTEAF
length: 12
V: TRBV5-1
J: TRBJ1-1

CDR3: ASSFSSGRNEQY
length: 12
V: TRBV7-2
J: TRBJ2-7

CDR3: ASSEETQY
length: 8
V: TRBV2
J: TRBJ2-3

CDR3: ASSVSWNTEAF
length: 11
V: TRBV9
J: TRBJ1-1

CDR3: ASGKLAGEWNEQF
length: 13
V: TRBV2
J: TRBJ2-1

CDR3: ASRLQGNLYEQY
length: 12
V: TRBV6-5
J: TRBJ2-7

CDR3: ASSVGASGRANEQF
length: 14
V: TRBV9
J: TRBJ2-1

CDR3: ASSYATGPSYEQY
length: 13
V: TRBV6-5
J: TRBJ2-7

CDR3: ASSERPPAGGPYEQY
length: 15
V: TRBV10-1
J: TRBJ2-7

CDR3: ASSRDRALRGQY
length: 12
V: TRBV2
J: TRBJ2-7

CDR3: ASSFFTGGEEKLF
length: 13
V: TRBV5-1
J: TRBJ1-4

CDR3: ASSESGRIGDTQY
length: 13
V: TRBV25-1
J: TRBJ2-3

CDR3: ASSQEGQSTDTQY
length: 13
V: TRBV4-2
J: TRBJ2-3

CDR3: ASNPTASGSSYEQY
length: 14
V: TRBV28
J: TRBJ2-7

CDR3: ASSALRQGGEQF
length: 12
V: TRBV9
J: TRBJ2-1